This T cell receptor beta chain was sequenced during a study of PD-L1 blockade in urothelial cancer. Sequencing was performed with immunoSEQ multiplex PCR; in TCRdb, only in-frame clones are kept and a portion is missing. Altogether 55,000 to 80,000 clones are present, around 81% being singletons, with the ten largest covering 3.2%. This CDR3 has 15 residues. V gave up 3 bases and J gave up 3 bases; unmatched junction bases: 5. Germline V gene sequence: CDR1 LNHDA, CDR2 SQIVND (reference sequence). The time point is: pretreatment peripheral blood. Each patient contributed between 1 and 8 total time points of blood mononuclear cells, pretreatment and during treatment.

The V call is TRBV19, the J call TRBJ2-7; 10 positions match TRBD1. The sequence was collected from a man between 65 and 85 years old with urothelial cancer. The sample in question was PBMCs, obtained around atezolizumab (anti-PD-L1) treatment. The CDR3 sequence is CASSIRDRGIYEQYF. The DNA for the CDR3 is TGTGCCAGTAGTATCCGGGACAGGGGTATCTACGAGCAGTACTTC.